The clone carrying this T cell receptor beta chain was detected once. V shed 2 bases, J shed 10 bases, and the junction held 5 bases outside the gene matches. Per the germline V gene, CDR1 is SGHNT and CDR2 is YYREEE (reference sequence). The length of the CDR3 is 12 residues. These data come from a study of blood T cell repertoires in COVID-19. Whole-study context: Material from acute and convalescent COVID-19 was sourced from the United States, Italy and Spain. Sources were T cells, B-cell-depleted T cells, or PBMCs; the material itself was cDNA or gDNA.

Source study methods: Estimation of nucleated cell counts was performed using reference gene primer amplification. Measured with immunoSEQ multiplex PCR; TCRdb has only the in-frame clones, and not every one. V and J calls and clone size are those listed in that table; D and trimming were worked out from the DNA. The sample comprises 100,000 to 150,000 clones, about 92% of which are singletons, and around 3.8% rests with the top ten. The V gene is TRBV5-4, the J gene TRBJ1-1; 7 positions agree with TRBD1. The receptor's source is a man aged 45 to 65 with active COVID-19. The sample comprised peripheral blood. In nucleotides, the CDR3 is TGTGCCAGCAGCTTAGGGGGCAGGGCAGCTTTCTTT. Amino acid sequence: CASSLGGRAAFF.